This T cell receptor (beta chain) emerged from a study of blood T cell repertoires in COVID-19. Across the whole study: Sample material is recorded as cDNA or gDNA derived from T cells, B-cell-depleted T cells, or PBMCs.

In the source study's methods: Reference gene primers were amplified, and this amplification served to estimate nucleated cell counts. Sequencing was performed with immunoSEQ multiplex PCR; in TCRdb, only in-frame clones are kept and a portion is missing. D and trimming come from the DNA, and the V and J calls and clone size come from that table. The sample holds over 200,000 clones, roughly 84% seen once. CDR1 is MNHEY and CDR2 is SMNVEV in the germline V gene (reference sequence). V was shortened by 2 bases and J by 8 bases, with 18 bases between the two germline ends. The CDR3 loop spans 15 amino acids.

Sequenced sample: peripheral blood. This receptor was obtained from a man in his forties or fifties who had recovered from COVID-19. V and J are TRBV27 and TRBJ1-2; TRBD1 is a possible D gene (5 bases). CDR3 in amino acids: CASSLRDSGLAGYTF. The CDR3 coding sequence is TGTGCCAGCAGTTTACGGGACTCAGGTTTGGCAGGCTACACCTTC.